One sample yielded the 7 T cell receptor beta chains listed below, sequenced in a study of blood T cell repertoires in COVID-19. Profiling relied on immunoSEQ multiplex PCR, and the TCRdb table lists in-frame clones only, not all of them. The table shows around 140,000 clones, with 88% occurring only once. Sequencing input: peripheral blood. Receptors were obtained from a man aged 70 or older with acute or convalescent COVID-19.

The chain carries TRBV5-4 and TRBJ1-4; the match to TRBD1 covers 8 bases. CDR3 size: 16 residues. V lost 0 bases to trimming and J lost 4 bases; unmatched junction nucleotides: 5. Germline values: CDR1 SGHNT, CDR2 YYREEE (reference sequence). CDR3 amino acids: CASSLGQGAGNEKLFF. Here the CDR3 DNA reads TGTGCCAGCAGCTTGGGCCAGGGGGCCGGTAATGAAAAACTGTTTTTT. Using reference TRBV5-4 and TRBJ1-4 for the parts outside the CDR3, the full variable domain is ETGVTQSPTHLIKTRGQQVTLRCSSQSGHNTVSWYQQALGQGPQFIFQYYREEENGRGNFPPRFSGLQFPNYSSELNVNALELDDSALYLCASSLGQGAGNEKLFFGSGTQLSVL.

This clone was recorded only once. The chain employs TRBV6-6 and TRBJ1-5, with D possibly being TRBD1 (6 bases). CDR3 length: 15 amino acids. V gave up 4 bases and J gave up 2 bases, with 12 bases separating them. Germline CDR1 MNHNY, CDR2 SVGAGI (reference sequence). The CDR3 bases are TGTGCCAGCAGTTCCACAGGGTTGGGCAATCAGCCCCAGCATTTT. Amino acids: CASSSTGLGNQPQHF.

The J gene is TRBJ2-7, the V gene TRBV5-1, with TRBD2 matching over 9 bases. In germline, CDR1 is SGHRS, CDR2 YFSETQ. The ends lost 0 bases at V and 12 bases at J; junction bases unmatched: 13. The CDR3 extends over 15 amino acids. CDR3 sequence reads: CASSLVGGGLALAYF. DNA for the CDR3: TGCGCCAGCAGCTTGGTTGGCGGCGGACTAGCGCTTGCGTACTTC.

V gene TRBV10-3 combines with J gene TRBJ2-5; a possible D gene is TRBD1 (5 bases). Trimming left V 2 bases short and J 1 base short, with 14 bases between. CDR1 is ENHRY, CDR2 SYGVKD, per germline. This CDR3 spans 16 amino acids. CDR3 nucleotide sequence: TGTGCCATCAGTGAGGGGGCATGGGCGGCCCAAGAGACCCAGTACTTC. Residues: CAISEGAWAAQETQYF.

The V call is TRBV7-3, the J call TRBJ2-3, with D unresolved. Germline V gives CDR1 SGHTA, CDR2 FQGTGA. Trimming removed 4 bases at V and 0 bases at J, with 11 bases between. This CDR3 is built from 15 residues. CDR3 amino acids: CASSWQARSTDTQYF. CDR3 DNA sequence: TGTGCCAGCAGCTGGCAGGCCCGAAGCACAGATACGCAGTATTTT.

The CDR3 loop is CAISSLGALGYTF. The CDR3 DNA is TGTGCCATCAGTTCCTTGGGGGCGTTGGGCTACACCTTC. The rearrangement joins TRBV10-3 to TRBJ1-2; D might be TRBD1 (6 bases). V lost 5 bases and J lost 8, with 15 bases in between. Germline V lookup: CDR1 ENHRY, CDR2 SYGVKD. This CDR3 is built from 13 residues.

The chain couples TRBV7-9 to TRBJ1-1; D possibly corresponds to TRBD1 (6 bases). This CDR3 comprises 11 residues. Deletions cut 5 bases from V and 7 bases from J, with 8 bases between. Germline V gene sequence: CDR1 SEHNR, CDR2 FQNEAQ (reference sequence). CDR3 loop: CASSTGLEAFF. The CDR3 nucleotides are TGTGCCAGCAGCACAGGGCTTGAAGCTTTCTTT.